This TCR beta chain was sequenced for a study of cytomegalovirus exposure and HLA in healthy donors. To note about this clone: The antigen is not known.

Study-level points and caveats: Cytomegalovirus status was reportedly diagnosed by the classifier with high sensitivity and specificity. Usually a TCR sequence was rare, but some public TCRs were found in many donors. Among TCR beta chains, those listed as cytomegalovirus-associated numbered about 160.

The validation cohort, a group of over a hundred subjects, included the donors and was separate from the roughly 700-subject first cohort. Germline V gene sequence: CDR1 MGHRA, CDR2 YSYEKL. The length of the CDR3 is 16 residues. Losses at the gene ends were 0 bases for V and 3 bases for J; bases not matched to a gene: 4. The data were produced by immunoSEQ multiplex PCR, yet TCRdb's version contains in-frame clones alone and is incomplete. The table records roughly 56,000 clones, over 75% of them present only once. The sample was PBMCs. The chain recombines TRBV4-1 with TRBJ2-1, with 8 bases that match TRBD2. The receptor was derived from a woman between 25 and 40 years old in good health and CMV-seronegative. The CDR3 DNA sequence: TGCGCCAGCAGCCAAGATCAACTAGCGGTCTACAATGAGCAGTTCTTC. Translating gives CASSQDQLAVYNEQFF.